Shown below are 30 T cell receptor beta chains from a single sample sequenced in a study of regulatory T cells in long-lasting Graves disease. In building TCR beta libraries, iRepertoire HTBI primers were used together with Arm-PCR of CDR3 regions. One entry per CDR3 protein results from TCRdb running MiXCR on the multiplex PCR reads. The sample lists a few hundred thousand distinct CDR3 sequences, about a sixth seen once, with 20% to 25% in the top ten. As for time point: newly diagnosed GD, antithyroid drugs for less than 3 months. RNA from PBMCs was the source of the TCR library. These data also featured in a second study, about T cells in Graves' hyperthyroidism and ophthalmopathy.

Here the sequenced sample was peripheral blood mononuclear cells (PBMCs), taken at new diagnosis, from a patient treated with antithyroid drugs. The receptors were gathered from a young woman with Graves disease.

The V and J genes are TRBV20-1 and TRBJ2-3; D may be TRBD2 (7 bases). From germline, CDR1 is DFQATT and CDR2 SNEGSKA (reference sequence). The CDR3 is 18 residues long. The CDR3 nucleotides read TGCAGGGGGCCCCGTATCGCGGGGGCGGATTTTAGCACAGATACGCAGTATTTT. Translated, it gives CRGPRIAGADFSTDTQYF.

This clonotype was detected ten times or more. The chain uses TRBV3-1 and TRBJ1-1; D call uncertain. Trimming shortened V by 4 bases and J by 2 bases, and 11 bases separated the two germline ends. Germline V gene sequence: CDR1 LGHDT, CDR2 YNNKEL (reference sequence). This CDR3 region has 14 residues. The CDR3 is CASSLTSGNTEAFF. CDR3 in DNA: TGTGCCAGCAGCCTTACCTCAGGAAACACTGAAGCTTTCTTT. Using reference TRBV3-1 and TRBJ1-1 for the parts outside the CDR3, the full variable domain is DTAVSQTPKYLVTQMGNDKSIKCEQNLGHDTMYWYKQDSKKFLKIMFSYNNKELIINETVPNRFSPKSPDKAHLNLHINSLELGDSAVYFCASSLTSGNTEAFFGQGTRLTVV.

This clonotype was detected many times. This chain uses TRBV11-2 with TRBJ1-1; D is possibly TRBD1 (6 bases). Germline-derived CDR1 and CDR2 are SGHAT and FQNNGV. This CDR3 spans 13 amino acids. V lost 3 bases, J lost 4 bases, and 9 bases lay in between. The CDR3 bases are TGTGCCAGCAGCTTGGACAGTACCACTGAAGCTTTCTTT. Translating it yields CASSLDSTTEAFF.

This clonotype was observed many times. The chain combines TRBV12-3 or TRBV12-4 with TRBJ2-5; no definite D call. This CDR3 has 13 amino acids. V dropped 3 bases and J dropped 1 base, with 6 bases sitting between them. The CDR3 spells CASSFFPQETQYF. The CDR3 coding sequence is TGTGCCAGCAGTTTTTTTCCCCAAGAGACCCAGTACTTC.

This clonotype was counted at least ten times. The chain couples TRBV28 to TRBJ2-7, with a weak D call TRBD1 (5 bases). Deletions cut 6 bases from V and 4 bases from J, with 19 bases between. The germline V gene encodes CDR1 MDHEN and CDR2 SYDVKM. The CDR3 is 15 amino acids. The CDR3 sequence: CASSPDDSSGYEQYF. The CDR3 DNA sequence: TGTGCCAGCAGCCCCGACGACAGTTCAGGGTACGAGCAGTACTTC.

The V gene is TRBV7-2, the J gene TRBJ1-2, with 9 positions matching TRBD1. Germline CDR1 SGHTA, CDR2 FQGNSA. The CDR3 sequence is 14 residues long. The V gene end was trimmed by 5 bases and the J gene end by 4 bases; junction bases not matched to a gene: 5. The CDR3 DNA sequence: TGTGCCAGCAGCCGAAAGACAGGGGGCTATGGCTACACCTTC. It is translated as CASSRKTGGYGYTF.

The chain joins TRBV25-1 to TRBJ2-1, with TRBD2 matching 8 bases. The V gene's germline CDR1 is MGHDK and CDR2 SYGVNS. The CDR3 is 17 amino acids. V dropped 3 bases and J dropped 4; count of bases not matched to a gene: 11. Here the CDR3 DNA reads TGTGCCAGCAGTGACCCCATGCTGGCGGGAGGTTACAATGAGCAGTTCTTC. As protein: CASSDPMLAGGYNEQFF. Filled out from reference TRBV25-1 and TRBJ2-1, the complete variable domain reads EADIYQTPRYLVIGTGKKITLECSQTMGHDKMYWYQQDPGMELHLIHYSYGVNSTEKGDLSSESTVSRIRTEHFPLTLESARPSHTSQYLCASSDPMLAGGYNEQFFGPGTRLTVL.

This clonotype was seen repeatedly, ten times or more. The chain uses TRBV28 and TRBJ1-1; TRBD1 aligns across 7 bases. With V trimmed by 2 bases and J by 0 bases, 3 bases remained unmatched. Germline CDR1 reads MDHEN; CDR2 reads SYDVKM. This CDR3 comprises 15 residues. The CDR3 nucleotides read TGTGCCAGCAGTTTACGGACAGGAGTGAACACTGAAGCTTTCTTT. Residues: CASSLRTGVNTEAFF.

This clonotype was observed many times. V is TRBV27 and J is TRBJ1-4, with 7 bases lining up with TRBD1. The CDR3 has 15 residues. From germline, CDR1 is MNHEY and CDR2 SMNVEV (reference sequence). With 6 bases clipped from V and 8 bases from J, the junction kept 12 bases outside the gene matches. The CDR3 spells CASRRYRDRNEKLFF. The CDR3 coding sequence is TGTGCCAGCAGACGATACCGGGACAGAAACGAAAAACTGTTTTTT.

There are many counts of this clonotype. This chain joins TRBV13 and TRBJ1-1; a weak D match, TRBD1 (6 bases). Germline CDR1 is PRHDT and CDR2 is FYEKMQ (reference sequence). The CDR3 consists of 14 residues. V lost 5 bases, J lost 7 bases, and 17 bases lay in between. The CDR3 region is CASSTLTGFDEAFF. CDR3 nucleotides: TGTGCCAGCAGCACCTTGACAGGATTTGATGAAGCTTTCTTT.

This clonotype was seen a few times. V and J are TRBV29-1 and TRBJ2-3; no reliable D call. The CDR3 sequence is 15 residues long. The germline gives CDR1 SQVTM, CDR2 ANQGSEA. The ends were cut back, 0 bases at V and 4 bases at J, with 14 bases in the middle. CDR3 sequence reads: CSVEDLRRAPDTQYF. CDR3 nucleotide sequence: TGCAGCGTTGAAGATCTTAGAAGGGCTCCAGATACGCAGTATTTT.

This clonotype was observed at least ten times. V and J are TRBV28 and TRBJ1-5; D is undetermined. The CDR3 runs to 16 residues. Germline V CDR1 and CDR2: MDHEN, SYDVKM. Trimming left V 3 bases short and J 2 bases short, with 14 bases between. As DNA, the CDR3 is TGTGCCAGCAGTTTTCGTCGGGGTATGGGCAATCAGCCCCAGCATTTT. Residues: CASSFRRGMGNQPQHF.

This clonotype has only one observation. A far larger clone is just one base off, so this is likely a read error. This chain joins TRBV12-3 or TRBV12-4 and TRBJ2-2, with 7 bases that match TRBD1. The CDR3 has 16 residues. CDR3 nucleotides: TGTACCAGCACCTACGATCATAACCAGGGGGCCGGGGAGCTGTTTTTT. It specifies CTSTYDHNQGAGELFF.

This clonotype was recorded many times. The rearrangement uses TRBV12-3 or TRBV12-4 and TRBJ2-5; D perhaps matches TRBD2 (6 bases). The CDR3 consists of 14 residues. V was cut by 6 bases and J by 5 bases, with 16 bases left in between. The CDR3 bases are TGTGCCAGCAGAGGGACTTACGGCACGGAGACCCAGTACTTC. The encoded protein is CASRGTYGTETQYF.

Only a few counts were recorded for this clonotype. The chain recombines TRBV20-1 with TRBJ2-2; no clear D. The V and J ends lost 3 bases and 4 bases respectively, with 15 bases between them. This CDR3 region has 15 residues. Per germline, CDR1 DFQATT and CDR2 SNEGSKA (reference sequence). In nucleotides, the CDR3 is TGCAGTGCTAGTCCCCCCAGGCTGGGCACCGGGGAGCTGTTTTTT. Its translation: CSASPPRLGTGELFF.

This clonotype was counted a few times. This rearrangement joins TRBV7-9 to TRBJ2-3; maybe TRBD2 (5 bases). Germline assignment: CDR1 SEHNR and CDR2 FQNEAQ (reference sequence). The CDR3 is 13 amino acids. V lost 10 bases and J lost 4, with 15 bases in between. The CDR3 protein is CATLRWEPDTQYF. Written as DNA, the CDR3 is TGTGCCACGCTGAGATGGGAGCCAGATACGCAGTATTTT.

This clonotype was seen ten or more times. The chain links TRBV30 to TRBJ2-7; tentatively, D is TRBD1 or TRBD2 (5 bases each). Germline V gene lookup returns CDR1 GTSNPN and CDR2 SVGIG (reference sequence). V was pared by 2 bases and J by 1 base, with 15 bases between. The CDR3 loop spans 15 amino acids. In DNA, the CDR3 is TGTGCCTGGAGTCGTCGGGACCGAATGTCCTACGAGCAGTACTTC. It specifies CAWSRRDRMSYEQYF.

This clonotype was seen a few times. The chain uses TRBV6-1 and TRBJ1-4, with D possibly TRBD1 on 6 matching bases. Germline loops: CDR1 MNHNS, CDR2 SASEGT. The ends were cut back, 3 bases at V and 8 bases at J, with 16 bases in the middle. The CDR3 runs 15 residues. The CDR3 here is CASSDTGRLGEKLFF. CDR3 bases: TGTGCCAGCAGTGATACAGGGCGGCTAGGAGAAAAACTGTTTTTT.

This clonotype was detected ten times or more. The J gene is TRBJ1-1, the V gene TRBV10-3; 12 bases match TRBD1. Losses at the gene ends were 4 bases for V and 5 bases for J; bases not matched to a gene: 2. CDR1 is ENHRY and CDR2 is SYGVKD in the germline V gene. The CDR3 runs 14 residues. DNA of the CDR3: TGTGCCATCAGTGGGGACAGGGGGCGGACTGAAGCTTTCTTT. Residues: CAISGDRGRTEAFF.

V and J are TRBV9 and TRBJ1-2; D not certain. The CDR3 spans 16 residues. Germline CDR1 and CDR2: SGDLS and YYNGEE. V dropped 3 bases and J dropped 1 base, with 16 bases sitting between them. CDR3 in DNA: TGTGCCAGCAGCGCTCACATACAGCGGATTAACTATGGCTACACCTTC. As protein: CASSAHIQRINYGYTF.

V gene TRBV7-9 combines with J gene TRBJ1-2, with 10 bases identical to TRBD1. CDR1 is SEHNR and CDR2 is FQNEAQ in the germline V gene (reference sequence). This CDR3 contains 16 residues. The V segment lost 5 bases and the J segment 8 bases; nucleotides outside the gene matches: 14. The CDR3: CASSPADRGLGSGYTF. As DNA, the CDR3 is TGTGCCAGCAGCCCCGCAGACAGGGGGCTCGGCAGCGGCTACACCTTC. Variable domain in full (rest from reference TRBV7-9 and TRBJ1-2): DTGVSQNPRHKITKRGQNVTFRCDPISEHNRLYWYRQTLGQGPEFLTYFQNEAQLEKSRLLSDRFSAERPKGSFSTLEIQRTEQGDSAMYLCASSPADRGLGSGYTFGSGTRLTVV.

Turning to this clonotype: This clone may be a read error of a much larger clone one base away. This rearrangement joins TRBV30 to TRBJ2-1, with D tentatively TRBD1 (6 bases). There are 11 residues in the CDR3. Germline lookup yields CDR1 GTSNPN and CDR2 SVGIG (reference sequence). CDR3 DNA sequence: TGTGCCTGGGGACAGTACAGTGAGCAGTTCTTC. Translated: CAWGQYSEQFF.

Comments on this clonotype: This may be a read error, as it is one base from a much larger clone. The chain uses TRBV10-3 and TRBJ2-2, with D maybe TRBD2 (6 bases). This CDR3 is built from 15 residues. Germline V lookup: CDR1 ENHRY, CDR2 SYGVKD. The CDR3 DNA is TGTGCCTTCAGTGAAGGTCTGGGGACTGGCGGGGAGCTGTTTTTT. Translating it yields CAFSEGLGTGGELFF.

This clonotype was counted at least ten times. The chain joins TRBV12-3 or TRBV12-4 to TRBJ2-3, with 9 positions matching TRBD1. Trimming at V came to 10 bases and at J to 3 bases, leaving 8 bases not matched to a gene. The length of the CDR3 is 14 residues. CDR3 bases: TGTGCCACACGGACAGGGGTTTGGACAGATACGCAGTATTTT. Translated, it gives CATRTGVWTDTQYF.

The J gene is TRBJ1-1, the V gene TRBV19; D is uncertain. From germline, CDR1 is LNHDA and CDR2 SQIVND (reference sequence). The length of the CDR3 is 11 residues. With 7 bases removed from V and 8 bases from J, the gap between germline ends came to 11 bases. DNA for the CDR3: TGTGCCAGTACAAGGTCGCTGGAAGCTTTCTTT. Translated: CASTRSLEAFF.

This chain uses TRBV29-1 with TRBJ2-1; 8 nucleotides align to TRBD2. V shed 3 bases and J 6 bases; nucleotides not matched to a gene: 10. There are 15 residues in the CDR3. The germline CDR1 and CDR2 sequences are SQVTM and ANQGSEA. This CDR3 reads CSVELRGGKSNEQFF. In DNA form, the CDR3 reads TGCAGCGTTGAGTTACGGGGGGGTAAGTCCAATGAGCAGTTCTTC.

This clonotype was observed at least ten times. V and J are TRBV12-3 or TRBV12-4 and TRBJ2-3; D not resolved. This CDR3 is built from 14 residues. V was pared by 10 bases and J by 1 base, with 15 bases between. The DNA of the CDR3 is TGTGCCAACAGCCTCAGGACCCGCACAGATACGCAGTATTTT. Translating it yields CANSLRTRTDTQYF.

This clonotype was counted many times. The gene calls are TRBV2 and TRBJ2-1, with D perhaps matching TRBD1 or TRBD2 (5 bases each). The V gene lost 5 bases and the J gene lost 0 bases, with 8 bases spanning the gap. The CDR3 is made up of 14 amino acids. Per the germline V gene, CDR1 is SNHLY and CDR2 is FYNNEI. CDR3 in amino acids: CASSIGGSYNEQFF. The CDR3 bases are TGTGCCAGCAGTATTGGGGGCTCCTACAATGAGCAGTTCTTC.

The J gene is TRBJ2-6, the V gene TRBV5-1; the match to TRBD1 covers 8 bases. Unmatched junction bases numbered 13, after V lost 5 bases and J lost 0 bases. The CDR3 is made up of 19 amino acids. CDR1 is SGHRS, CDR2 YFSETQ, per germline. The CDR3 here is CASSIAPGQASSGANVLTF. CDR3 DNA sequence: TGCGCCAGCAGTATAGCCCCGGGACAGGCCAGCTCTGGGGCCAACGTCCTGACTTTC. Full variable domain (missing parts from reference TRBV5-1 and TRBJ2-6): KAGVTQTPRYLIKTRGQQVTLSCSPISGHRSVSWYQQTPGQGLQFLFEYFSETQRNKGNFPGRFSGRQFSNSRSEMNVSTLELGDSALYLCASSIAPGQASSGANVLTFGAGSRLTVL.

The gene calls are TRBV6-9 and TRBJ1-1, with 7 positions matching TRBD1. The CDR3 is 14 residues long. V lost 3 bases to trimming and J lost 3 bases; unmatched junction nucleotides: 4. Germline CDR1 and CDR2: MNHGY and SVAAGI. CDR3 protein: CASSYARGDTEAFF. The DNA of the CDR3 is TGTGCCAGCAGTTACGCCAGGGGGGACACTGAAGCTTTCTTT.